This T cell receptor beta chain is drawn from a study of blood T cell repertoires in COVID-19. As for the study in general: Samples came from the United States, Italy and Spain, spanning acute and convalescent COVID-19. PBMCs, B-cell-depleted T cells, or T cells provided the cDNA or gDNA that made up the material.

CDR3 length equals 15 residues. The junction had 5 bases not matched to a gene; V was cut back by 2 bases and J by 4 bases. Germline V CDR1 and CDR2: SGHRS, YFSETQ. In its sample, this clone was seen a few times. How the authors handled the data: Researchers report that nucleated cell counts were estimated from reference gene primer amplification. This table comes from immunoSEQ multiplex PCR, and its TCRdb copy is limited to in-frame clones, with some not included. The DNA gave D and trimming, while V, J and clone size come from that table. The table records fewer than 250,000 clones, just under 85% of them present only once.

J is TRBJ2-2 and V is TRBV5-1; 7 bases map to TRBD1. This clonotype was obtained from a man aged 50-60 years with acute or convalescent COVID-19. Sequencing was carried out using peripheral blood. The CDR3 loop reads CASSLGQEFTGELFF. The CDR3 DNA sequence: TGCGCCAGCAGCTTAGGACAGGAGTTCACCGGGGAGCTGTTTTTT.